The present T cell receptor beta chain was sequenced within a study of blood T cell repertoires in COVID-19. Study overall: Specimens from acute and convalescent COVID-19 originated in the United States, Italy and Spain.

With V trimmed by 2 bases and J by 6 bases, 3 bases remained unmatched. The CDR3 is 14 amino acids. Germline lookup yields CDR1 SGHDT and CDR2 YYEEEE. TCRdb keeps only in-frame clones here, not all; method: immunoSEQ multiplex PCR. The sample lists roughly 350,000 clones, around nine tenths occurring once. Of note for this clone: Other nucleotide sequences from this sample produce the same CDR3.

Sequenced material: peripheral blood. V usage is TRBV5-6 and J usage is TRBJ2-3, with 10 bases aligning to TRBD2. This clonotype was sampled from a woman between 65 and 79 years old with COVID-19, enrolled during active disease. The CDR3 loop reads CASSFSGGADTQYF. The CDR3 coding sequence is TGTGCCAGCAGCTTCAGCGGGGGGGCTGATACGCAGTATTTT.